Shown below are 27 T cell receptor beta chains from a single sample sequenced in a study of shared clonotypes between healthy human individuals. Only in-frame clones appear in the TCRdb table, and some are missing; sequencing was by immunoSEQ multiplex PCR. Here the sample spans roughly 700,000 clones, around 91% being singletons. Sample: memory CD8+ T cells from PBMCs. Stated subset: CD45RO+ cells pooled with CCR7-negative TemRA cells. These receptors all come from a man aged 18 to 29 in good health. Some clones in this sample may be carry-over from other donors' samples.

The CDR3 reads CASSQSLAGVKTGELFF. CDR3 bases: TGTGCCAGCAGCCAGTCGCTAGCGGGAGTTAAAACCGGGGAGCTGTTTTTT. The chain has TRBV4-2 and TRBJ2-2, with TRBD2 identical over 10 bases. This CDR3 is 17 amino acids long. Looked up from germline, CDR1 is LGHNA and CDR2 is YNFKEQ. Germline trimming cut 3 bases from V and 5 bases from J; bases unmatched to any gene: 9.

This clone was seen just once. The V call is TRBV5-6, the J call TRBJ2-7; 7 nucleotides match TRBD1. Germline trimming cut 4 bases from V and 2 bases from J; bases unmatched to any gene: 9. There are 15 residues in the CDR3. Per the germline V gene, CDR1 is SGHDT and CDR2 is YYEEEE. The CDR3 protein is CASSGRGQGAYEQYF. In DNA, the CDR3 is TGTGCCAGCAGCGGAAGAGGGCAGGGGGCCTACGAGCAGTACTTC.

This clone was observed a few times. The V and J genes are TRBV2 and TRBJ2-7; D is ambiguous. The CDR3 loop spans 9 amino acids. Germline-derived CDR1 and CDR2 are SNHLY and FYNNEI. V was cut by 7 bases and J by 5 bases, with 3 bases left in between. CDR3 in DNA: TGTGCCAGCAATAACGAGCAGTACTTC. Translating gives CASNNEQYF.

The V call is TRBV7-3, the J call TRBJ2-3; TRBD1 might be the D (6 bases). Germline CDR1 SGHTA, CDR2 FQGTGA. The CDR3 is 13 residues long. V lost 4 bases and J lost 3, with 8 bases in between. CDR3 region: CASSSTGTDTQYF. CDR3 sequence (DNA): TGTGCCAGCAGCTCTACAGGGACAGATACGCAGTATTTT.

The chain recombines TRBV27 with TRBJ1-1; D ambiguous. CDR3 size: 13 residues. From germline, CDR1 is MNHEY and CDR2 SMNVEV (reference sequence). V gave up 6 bases and J gave up 7 bases, with 15 bases separating them. In DNA form, the CDR3 reads TGTGCCAGCAGCCCCTTCCTATATGGTGAAGCTTTCTTT. Its protein product is CASSPFLYGEAFF.

The chain links TRBV6-6 to TRBJ2-1, with 7 bases aligning to TRBD1. Germline V gene data show CDR1 as MNHNY and CDR2 as SVGAGI (reference sequence). The CDR3 length is 15 residues. The V segment lost 2 bases and the J segment 5 bases; nucleotides outside the gene matches: 6. The DNA of the CDR3 is TGTGCCAGCAGTTACGGACAGGCCCTTAACAATGAGCAGTTCTTC. The encoded protein is CASSYGQALNNEQFF.

The chain employs TRBV7-6 and TRBJ2-5, with D perhaps matching TRBD1 or TRBD2 (5 bases each). V lost 5 bases, J lost 6 bases, and 19 bases lay in between. CDR1 is SGHVS, CDR2 FNYEAQ, per germline. The CDR3 has 15 residues. The CDR3, as DNA: TGTGCCAGCAGCCTCCACCCCGGGGCGGCGAAGACCCAGTACTTC. Translating it yields CASSLHPGAAKTQYF.

The rearrangement uses TRBV27 and TRBJ2-5; D is possibly TRBD2 (7 bases). Germline assignment: CDR1 MNHEY and CDR2 SMNVEV (reference sequence). The CDR3 runs to 13 residues. Trimming left V 6 bases short and J 7 bases short, with 15 bases between. CDR3 region: CASSLDRGGTQYF. CDR3 in DNA: TGTGCCAGCAGCTTAGATAGGGGGGGGACCCAGTACTTC.

This clone was seen once. The junction does not match germline at one end; this may be a read error. This chain connects TRBV5-6 to TRBJ1-1; D is unresolved. The V gene's germline CDR1 is SGHDT and CDR2 YYEEEE. This CDR3 comprises 13 residues. The CDR3 is CASKKNRLHEAFF. CDR3 nucleotide sequence: TGTGCTAGCAAAAAAAATAGGCTACATGAAGCTTTCTTT.

This sequence joins TRBV5-6 and TRBJ2-1, with D perhaps given as TRBD1 or TRBD2 (6 bases each). Trimming pared 5 bases from V and 4 bases from J, leaving 22 bases between. The CDR3 length is 17 residues. CDR1 and CDR2 from the germline V gene are SGHDT and YYEEEE. The CDR3 DNA sequence: TGTGCCAGCAGGGCTGCCCCCGCGGAGGGGGTTTACAATGAGCAGTTCTTC. Its protein is CASRAAPAEGVYNEQFF.

The chain combines TRBV27 with TRBJ2-3; possibly TRBD2 for D (7 bases). V was trimmed by 5 bases and J by 7 bases, leaving 16 bases between them. Germline V gene lookup returns CDR1 MNHEY and CDR2 SMNVEV (reference sequence). There are 14 residues in the CDR3. CDR3 DNA: TGTGCCAGCAGTCTTTCCGGGGGGCTCAATACGCAGTATTTT. The encoded protein is CASSLSGGLNTQYF.

The rearrangement joins TRBV14 to TRBJ1-1, with TRBD1 identical over 8 bases. Looked up from germline, CDR1 is SGHDN and CDR2 is FVKESK. V trimming: 1 base; J trimming: 5 bases; junction bases outside the gene matches: 3. The length of the CDR3 is 14 residues. CDR3: CASSQAQGGTEAFF. CDR3 coding DNA: TGTGCCAGCAGCCAAGCACAGGGGGGGACTGAAGCTTTCTTT.

This clone was picked up a small number of times. The J gene is TRBJ1-1, the V gene TRBV4-1; D not certain. Deletions cut 3 bases from V and 2 bases from J, with 10 bases between. Germline V lookup: CDR1 MGHRA, CDR2 YSYEKL. The CDR3 has 14 amino acids. Here the CDR3 reads CASSQMEGNTEAFF. The CDR3 DNA reads TGCGCCAGCAGCCAGATGGAAGGCAACACTGAAGCTTTCTTT.

The V gene is TRBV11-2, the J gene TRBJ2-1; D may be TRBD1 or TRBD2 (5 bases each). Trimming cost V 3 bases and J 8 bases, with 17 bases left between them. The CDR3 extends over 15 amino acids. The germline CDR1 and CDR2 sequences are SGHAT and FQNNGV. The CDR3 spells CASSFWQGVRDEQFF. The CDR3 DNA sequence: TGTGCCAGCAGCTTCTGGCAGGGAGTCAGGGATGAGCAGTTCTTC.

This chain connects TRBV7-8 to TRBJ2-2; 7 nucleotides align to TRBD2. The junction had 10 bases not matched to a gene; V was cut back by 10 bases and J by 5 bases. This CDR3 is built from 14 residues. Germline V gene sequence: CDR1 SGHVS, CDR2 FQNEAQ. The CDR3 DNA sequence: TGTGCCAACTGCCCCAGGGAGGGGACCGGGGAGCTGTTTTTT. This translates into CANCPREGTGELFF.

This chain connects TRBV7-3 to TRBJ2-5; D may be TRBD1 (7 bases). The CDR3 spans 17 residues. The V gene's germline CDR1 is SGHTA and CDR2 FQGTGA. Trimming cost V 2 bases and J 2 bases, with 18 bases left between them. The CDR3 DNA reads as TGTGCCAGCAGCTTAGGGCTCCGACAGGGAGGACAAGAGACCCAGTACTTC. Protein: CASSLGLRQGGQETQYF.

This clone was observed a handful of times. V and J are TRBV27 and TRBJ1-2, with D perhaps matching TRBD1 (5 bases). The CDR3 extends over 14 amino acids. Germline loops: CDR1 MNHEY, CDR2 SMNVEV (reference sequence). Trimming took off 5 bases at V and 7 bases at J, with 17 bases between the two ends. The CDR3 region is CASSLGPGYSGYTF. CDR3 sequence (DNA): TGTGCCAGCAGTCTAGGGCCAGGGTACTCTGGCTACACCTTC.

V and J are TRBV9 and TRBJ2-7, with D possibly TRBD1 on 5 matching bases. V was cut by 4 bases and J by 5 bases, with 19 bases left in between. CDR1 is SGDLS, CDR2 YYNGEE, per germline. The CDR3 covers 15 residues. The CDR3, as DNA: TGTGCCAGCAGCTCCTCGTATTTAGACAGCCACGAGCAGTACTTC. Residues: CASSSSYLDSHEQYF.

V usage is TRBV4-2 and J usage is TRBJ1-4; no clear D. The CDR3 covers 16 residues. With 0 bases removed from V and 4 bases from J, the gap between germline ends came to 12 bases. Germline assignment: CDR1 LGHNA and CDR2 YNFKEQ. CDR3 bases: TGTGCCAGCAGCCAAGAATCCCTGAAGGTTAATGAAAAACTGTTTTTT. It codes for CASSQESLKVNEKLFF.

The chain combines TRBV7-2 with TRBJ2-7, with TRBD2 identical over 12 bases. This CDR3 has 14 amino acids. CDR1 is SGHTA and CDR2 is FQGNSA in the germline V gene. V was pared by 5 bases and J by 5 bases, with 4 bases of the junction left unmatched. Here the CDR3 DNA reads TGTGCCAGCAGCATCCTAGCGGGAGGGGACGAGCAGTACTTC. It encodes CASSILAGGDEQYF.

The chain combines TRBV12-5 with TRBJ2-7, with D possibly TRBD1 on 5 matching bases. CDR3 length: 12 residues. The V gene lost 6 bases and the J gene lost 6 bases, with 12 bases spanning the gap. Germline assignment: CDR1 LGHNT and CDR2 FRNRAP. CDR3 coding DNA: TGTGCTAGTGGGGAGTGGGGCGGCGAGCAGTACTTC. Amino acid sequence: CASGEWGGEQYF.

The rearrangement links TRBV9 to TRBJ2-3, with TRBD2 matching 11 bases. The junction had 8 bases not matched to a gene; V was cut back by 7 bases and J by 4 bases. CDR1 SGDLS and CDR2 YYNGEE come from the germline V gene. This CDR3 has 15 residues. CDR3 protein: CASGVAGGYADTQYF. In nucleotides, the CDR3 is TGTGCCAGCGGTGTAGCGGGAGGGTATGCAGATACGCAGTATTTT.

This clone was observed a handful of times. V and J are TRBV4-1 and TRBJ1-1; D is uncertain. Trimming took 4 bases from V and 5 from J, leaving 11 bases between them. CDR1 is MGHRA, CDR2 YSYEKL, per germline. The CDR3 has 13 residues. DNA for the CDR3: TGCGCCAGCAGCCTTGACGTGGGAACTGAAGCTTTCTTT. Its protein product is CASSLDVGTEAFF.

The chain employs TRBV19 and TRBJ2-1; 8 bases are a match to TRBD2. Trimming removed 3 bases from V and 8 bases from J; junction bases left unmatched: 15. This CDR3 has 17 amino acids. From germline, CDR1 is LNHDA and CDR2 SQIVND (reference sequence). CDR3 in amino acids: CASSIGTSGPFGDEQFF. The CDR3 DNA sequence: TGTGCCAGTAGTATTGGCACTAGCGGACCCTTTGGTGATGAGCAGTTCTTC.

V and J are TRBV7-9 and TRBJ2-7; D is ambiguous. Germline assignment: CDR1 SEHNR and CDR2 FQNEAQ (reference sequence). CDR3 length: 15 residues. V gave up 2 bases and J gave up 2 bases, with 13 bases separating them. CDR3 region: CASSLSSQTTYEQYF. In DNA, the CDR3 is TGTGCCAGCAGCTTATCGTCGCAGACAACCTACGAGCAGTACTTC.

The table lists this clone with many counts. The chain uses TRBV20-1 and TRBJ1-1, with D unclear. Germline CDR1 DFQATT, CDR2 SNEGSKA (reference sequence). Deletions cut 7 bases from V and 11 bases from J, with 8 bases between. The CDR3 extends over 8 amino acids. Written as DNA, the CDR3 is TGCAGTGTGACGGGGGCTTTCTTT. As protein: CSVTGAFF.

This clone was found once. This chain connects TRBV6-1 to TRBJ2-1; no clear D. The CDR3 loop spans 13 amino acids. Germline-derived CDR1 and CDR2 are MNHNS and SASEGT. Trimming took off 0 bases at V and 3 bases at J, with 3 bases between the two ends. DNA of the CDR3: TGTGCCAGCAGTGAAGCGGTCTACAATGAGCAGTTCTTC. Residues: CASSEAVYNEQFF.